This entry features one TCR beta chain sequence. The target of this receptor is not known. The record has no base qualities; no much larger clone is one base away. Healthy HIV-negative adults with no recently reported acute infections or vaccinations were included as donors. Every donor was a Caucasian adult living in Nashville, Tennessee, USA. CD8 memory samples consisted of magnetically selected CD45RO+ cells combined with CCR7-negative CD45RA+ effector memory (TemRA) cells. After blood collection by leukapheresis, PBMCs were isolated using Ficoll-Histopaque density gradient centrifugation and then cryopreserved in the vapor phase of liquid nitrogen. Purity and quantity of every magnetically sorted T cell population were checked by analytical flow cytometry. Genomic DNA was isolated from each sorted fraction and quantified by UV absorbance on a Nanodrop 2000c. This record belongs to a study of shared clonotypes between healthy human individuals (dated by TCRdb to the early 2020s). Regarding the research as a whole: A couple of women and a few men aged 18 to 49 years were included in the cohort. Per donor, three plates each were used for CD4 naive and CD4 memory, two for CD8 naive, and one for CD8 memory. To increase sequencing depth and limit assay-specific biases, TCR repertoire library preparation and sequencing were carried out by different laboratories using diverse techniques. To estimate repertoire size and how much clonotypes are shared between individuals, the study performed deep sequencing of blood TCR repertoires from about 5 healthy adults. Between about 0.8 and 9 billion PBMCs per donor were obtained by leukapheresis. On the study overall, not on this receptor specifically: Higher generation probabilities were observed for clonotypes shared by all four sorted-subset donors than for non-shared clonotypes. Sampling was restricted to blood, and TCR repertoires in tissues likely differ from the TCR repertoires found in blood. Rarefaction of sorted-subset datasets indicated incomplete sequencing despite the large sequencing depth. The genetic and exposure-history diversity represented was limited by the small number of donors. Pairwise subsampling indicated that sequencing depth was expected to affect the degree of clonotype sharing among donors. About 5% of naive CD4, more than 3% of naive CD8, 2.3% of memory CD4, and about 0.4% of memory CD8 clonotypes were shared across a few donors. Estimated clonotype richness was generally larger for naive than for memory subsets.

CDR1 is given as SGHRS and CDR2 as YFSETQ, both from the germline V gene. The V end loses 4 bases and the J end loses 4 bases, and a stretch of 14 bases separates them. Counted from cysteine to phenylalanine, this CDR3 has 15 amino acids. The sequence is cut down to CDR3 DNA, 45 bases in frame from base 1. Using the deep immunoSEQ assay, multiplex PCR amplified TCR CDR3 regions from genomic DNA. For each cell subset, the extracted genomic DNA was distributed evenly across all wells of several immunoSEQ 96-well plates, and each plate served as one replicate. For sorted subsets, around 200 ng genomic DNA, equal to 30,000 to 35,000 T cell genomes, was loaded into each replicate PCR. The purified libraries were quantified using a Qubit 3.0 fluorometer, sized with a Bioanalyzer 2100, and then quantified again using the KAPA Library Quantification kit. Every immunoSEQ 96-well plate was sequenced on a separate single-read 150-cycle Illumina NextSeq 550 flow cell. The authors' pipeline ran thus. Because the immunoSEQ output included only junctional sequences and no quality scores, the filtering could not be the same as the filtering used for full-length reads. To assign V/J genes and CDR3, sequences were annotated using PyIR, a Python wrapper for IgBLAST v1.9, with IMGT germline references. Any read was removed if the V/J assignment was weak (E-value above 1e-6), the CDR3 was missing, or the read contained stop codons, out-of-frame junctions, or ambiguous translated residues. A V3J clonotype was defined by an identical inferred V gene, J gene, and CDR3 amino acid sequence. Percentage overlap between repertoires was computed as shared unique clonotypes divided by the size of the smaller repertoire. Richness of each repertoire was evaluated using RTK rarefaction, the Chao1 estimator, and Recon v2.1 estimates of unobserved clonotypes. OLGA was used to compute generation probabilities for all TCRbeta clonotypes that the gDNA method yielded from a handful of donors. Held by TCRdb, this immuneACCESS table contains in-frame sequences only and omits some clones. Under half of the omission traces to an unresolved V gene where checked; the cause of the rest is unknown. From that table come the V and J calls and clone size; the DNA was used to work out D and trimming. The sample data list about 380,000 clones, and approximately 97% of these were observed just once. Around 0.29% of the sample comes from the top ten.

Sequencing was done on a sample of memory CD8+ T cells sorted from blood. In light of the paper, this sample's cell subset or site label describes: CD45RO+ cells pooled with CCR7-negative TemRA cells. The rearranged segments are TRBV5-1 and TRBJ2-2; D gene: possibly TRBD2, on 6 matching bases. The receptor's source is a man aged 30 to 45 in good health. The DNA sequence is as follows: TGCGCCAGCAGCCCGGGAGCCTCCTTCACCGGGGAGCTGTTTTTT. It codes for CASSPGASFTGELFF.